This TCR beta chain was sequenced in a study of blood T cell repertoires in COVID-19. This clone has only one observation. Assay used: immunoSEQ multiplex PCR; TCRdb lists only in-frame clones, some missing. The repertoire includes over 350,000 clones, approximately 91% of them detected once, and roughly 0.86% sits in the top ten. Individuals aged about 18 to 89 years were recruited from about two dozen US areas. Trimming took 5 bases from V and 8 from J; bases not matched to a gene: 14. The CDR3 has 16 residues. Germline values: CDR1 MGHDK, CDR2 SYGVNS. The sample comprised PBMCs or T cells enriched from blood (not recorded which). The clonotype comes from a woman aged 40 to 50 who had been exposed to COVID-19. The chain uses TRBV25-1 and TRBJ2-3; 9 nucleotides match TRBD1. CDR3 in DNA: TGTGCCAGCAGTCGGATTGGGACAGGGTTTCGTTCTACGCAGTATTTT. As protein: CASSRIGTGFRSTQYF.